The sequence of this TCR beta chain was determined in a study of T cells in Graves' hyperthyroidism and ophthalmopathy. Using RNA transcripts as the source, TCR beta CDR3 regions were amplified. When the TCR CDR3 underwent first-round RT-PCR, the HTBI primer set was used. MiXCR was run by TCRdb on the multiplex PCR reads, yielding one entry per CDR3 protein. The sample has around 580,000 distinct CDR3 sequences, about 45% seen once. The CDR3 spans 15 residues. Germline values: CDR1 DFQATT, CDR2 SNEGSKA (reference sequence). V was shortened by 4 bases and J by 2 bases, with 18 bases between the two germline ends.

The chain joins TRBV20-1 to TRBJ2-7; tentative D call: TRBD1 (9 bases). Sample: peripheral blood or thyroid tissue (not recorded which). This sequence originates from a woman between 18 and 29 years old with Graves' hyperthyroidism. In DNA, the CDR3 is TGCAGTGCTACAATAGCGGGACAGGGACCCTACGAGCAGTACTTC. Amino acid sequence: CSATIAGQGPYEQYF.